One sample yielded the 22 T cell receptor beta chains listed below, sequenced in a study of T cell responses to AZD1222 COVID-19 vaccine (dated by TCRdb to about 2021). What this sample's time point label stands for: baseline before first vaccination. Library prep was done by the immunoSEQ multiplex PCR assay. TCRdb took over this immuneACCESS table, retaining in-frame rearrangements with V and J assigned. Such tables are incomplete; in checked studies, under half of the missing clones stem from an unresolved V gene, and the remainder is unexplained. Counted in this sample were 130,000 to 150,000 clones; about 90% of them appeared once. 4% to 6% of the sample belongs to the ten largest clones. The material was peripheral blood, obtained on day 0 of AZD1222 vaccination. All receptors come from an adult in good health.

The chain combines TRBV5-1 with TRBJ2-2; 7 nucleotides align to TRBD2. V trimming: 6 bases; J trimming: 7 bases; junction bases outside the gene matches: 15. From germline, CDR1 is SGHRS and CDR2 YFSETQ. CDR3 size: 16 residues. The CDR3 is CASKVLADFGGGELFF. Written as DNA, the CDR3 is TGCGCCAGCAAGGTGCTAGCGGACTTCGGAGGCGGGGAGCTGTTTTTT.

This chain joins TRBV5-3 and TRBJ2-3; D may be TRBD1 or TRBD2 (6 bases each). TRBV5-3 is flagged as an ORF with uncertain function. The length of the CDR3 is 15 residues. V gave up 2 bases and J gave up 4 bases, with 14 bases separating them. CDR3 residues: CARSLGGPLPDTQYF. The CDR3 DNA reads TGTGCCAGAAGCTTAGGGGGGCCCCTCCCAGATACGCAGTATTTT.

The chain is built from TRBV19 and TRBJ2-1, with 7 bases identical to TRBD1. Trimming at V came to 6 bases and at J to 7 bases, leaving 9 bases not matched to a gene. Germline CDR1 is LNHDA and CDR2 is SQIVND (reference sequence). The CDR3 runs 14 residues. CDR3 sequence reads: CASRLTGLGNEQFF. CDR3 DNA: TGTGCCAGTAGGCTGACAGGGCTGGGGAATGAGCAGTTCTTC. The full variable domain, in which reference TRBV19 and TRBJ2-1 provide the parts outside the CDR3, is DGGITQSPKYLFRKEGQNVTLSCEQNLNHDAMYWYRQDPGQGLRLIYYSQIVNDFQKGDIAEGYSVSREKKESFPLTVTSAQKNPTAFYLCASRLTGLGNEQFFGPGTRLTVL.

This chain connects TRBV14 to TRBJ1-4; D ambiguous. Germline CDR1 and CDR2: SGHDN and FVKESK. This CDR3 has 13 amino acids. V lost 1 base to trimming and J lost 7 bases, with 7 bases between them. The CDR3: CASSQGYREKLFF. The CDR3 nucleotides are TGTGCCAGCAGCCAAGGGTATCGTGAAAAACTGTTTTTT.

The chain uses TRBV4-1 and TRBJ2-1; D is perhaps TRBD1 (6 bases). CDR1 MGHRA and CDR2 YSYEKL come from the germline V gene. This CDR3 contains 15 residues. V lost 1 base and J 1 base, leaving 8 bases between the germline ends. DNA of the CDR3: TGCGCCAGCAGCCAAGTACAGGGTTCCTACAATGAGCAGTTCTTC. It codes for CASSQVQGSYNEQFF.

J is TRBJ2-1 and V is TRBV6-2 or TRBV6-3; D uncertain. The CDR3 runs to 11 residues. Trimming pared 6 bases from V and 9 bases from J, leaving 9 bases between. CDR1 is MNHEY, CDR2 SVGEGT, per germline. In nucleotides, the CDR3 is TGTGCCAGCAGCCGACAAGGTGAGCAGTTCTTC. Amino acid sequence: CASSRQGEQFF.

The gene calls are TRBV4-3 and TRBJ1-2, with D hard to call. The germline V gene encodes CDR1 LGHNA and CDR2 YSLEER. This CDR3 has 16 residues. Trimming cost V 0 bases and J 4 bases, with 15 bases left between them. The CDR3 DNA sequence: TGCGCCAGCAGCCAAGACATGGGGTCTTTGGGCTATGGCTACACCTTC. Translation: CASSQDMGSLGYGYTF.

The chain recombines TRBV5-4 with TRBJ1-2; TRBD1 aligns across 7 bases. CDR3 length equals 15 residues. Germline-derived CDR1 and CDR2 are SGHNT and YYREEE (reference sequence). The V gene end was trimmed by 0 bases and the J gene end by 4 bases; junction bases not matched to a gene: 6. This CDR3 is CASSLVGGGGYGYTF. CDR3 in DNA: TGTGCCAGCAGCTTGGTAGGGGGCGGGGGCTATGGCTACACCTTC. Filled out from reference TRBV5-4 and TRBJ1-2, the complete variable domain reads ETGVTQSPTHLIKTRGQQVTLRCSSQSGHNTVSWYQQALGQGPQFIFQYYREEENGRGNFPPRFSGLQFPNYSSELNVNALELDDSALYLCASSLVGGGGYGYTFGSGTRLTVV.

The CDR3 protein is CASSPLRQSYNEQFF. The CDR3 region has the DNA TGTGCCAGCAGCCCCCTCCGGCAGTCCTACAATGAGCAGTTCTTC. The chain recombines TRBV9 with TRBJ2-1; D gene unclear. Germline lookup yields CDR1 SGDLS and CDR2 YYNGEE. Trimming took off 4 bases at V and 1 base at J, with 12 bases between the two ends. This CDR3 is 15 amino acids long.

This clone was seen a handful of times. J is TRBJ1-4 and V is TRBV12-3 or TRBV12-4; a possible D gene is TRBD1 (6 bases). Trimming removed 6 bases at V and 11 bases at J, with 10 bases between. The CDR3 covers 11 residues. CDR3 sequence: CASRGGQKLFF. Here the CDR3 DNA reads TGTGCCAGCAGGGGGGGCCAGAAACTGTTTTTT.

V and J are TRBV5-5 and TRBJ2-5; 10 bases fit TRBD1. The CDR3 covers 17 residues. V dropped 2 bases and J dropped 5; count of bases not matched to a gene: 12. CDR1 is SGHKS and CDR2 is YYEKEE in the germline V gene (reference sequence). The CDR3 spells CASSFLPDRGDLETQYF. The CDR3 nucleotides read TGTGCCAGCAGCTTCCTCCCGGACAGGGGGGATTTGGAGACCCAGTACTTC.

The chain uses TRBV7-9 and TRBJ1-2; D remains unclear. V shed 2 bases and J shed 0 bases, with 10 bases lying between them. CDR1 SEHNR and CDR2 FQNEAQ come from the germline V gene (reference sequence). CDR3 size: 15 residues. The DNA for the CDR3 is TGTGCCAGCAGCTTACTGGGGAACGCTAACTATGGCTACACCTTC. This encodes CASSLLGNANYGYTF. Full variable domain (remainder filled in from reference TRBV7-9 and TRBJ1-2): DTGVSQNPRHKITKRGQNVTFRCDPISEHNRLYWYRQTLGQGPEFLTYFQNEAQLEKSRLLSDRFSAERPKGSFSTLEIQRTEQGDSAMYLCASSLLGNANYGYTFGSGTRLTVV.

V usage is TRBV19 and J usage is TRBJ1-5, with 10 bases matching TRBD1. Germline V CDR1 and CDR2: LNHDA, SQIVND (reference sequence). The CDR3 spans 19 residues. J gave up 2 bases and V 6 bases, and 16 bases lay outside the gene matches. CDR3: CASSPGIGTGASGNQPQHF. The CDR3 region has the DNA TGTGCCAGTAGCCCCGGGATAGGGACAGGGGCTTCTGGCAATCAGCCCCAGCATTTT.

The rearrangement links TRBV7-6 to TRBJ2-7; 7 positions agree with TRBD2. Germline CDR1 reads SGHVS; CDR2 reads FNYEAQ. The trim removed 2 bases at V and 2 bases at J, leaving 6 bases unmatched. This CDR3 region has 15 residues. For the CDR3, the DNA is TGTGCCAGCAGCTTAAGAAGTCTAGCGGCCTACGAGCAGTACTTC. Amino acids: CASSLRSLAAYEQYF. Full variable domain (outside the CDR3, taken from reference TRBV7-6 and TRBJ2-7): GAGVSQSPRYKVTKRGQDVALRCDPISGHVSLYWYRQALGQGPEFLTYFNYEAQQDKSGLPNDRFSAERPEGSISTLTIQRTEQRDSAMYRCASSLRSLAAYEQYFGPGTRLTVT.

Comments on this clone: This sample also contains other DNA sequences that code for the same CDR3. The chain couples TRBV18 to TRBJ2-2; weak D call: TRBD2 (7 bases). The CDR3 loop spans 16 amino acids. V was clipped by 1 base and J by 2 bases, with 11 bases between them. Germline V gene sequence: CDR1 KGHSH, CDR2 LQKENI. The CDR3 DNA reads TGTGCCAGCTCACCACGCGGGGGCGCTAACACCGGGGAGCTGTTTTTT. This sequence encodes CASSPRGGANTGELFF.

This clone was recorded once. The gene calls are TRBV7-3 and TRBJ2-1, with 11 bases fitting TRBD2. The CDR3 is 15 amino acids. Germline CDR1 SGHTA, CDR2 FQGTGA. Trimming at V came to 5 bases and at J to 6 bases, leaving 6 bases not matched to a gene. DNA for the CDR3: TGTGCCAGCAGCAAAAATAGCGGGGGGGCCAATGAGCAGTTCTTC. Its protein product is CASSKNSGGANEQFF.

The rearrangement uses TRBV3-1 (or the pseudogene TRBV3-2) and TRBJ1-6; D is possibly TRBD1 (5 bases). CDR3 length: 15 amino acids. CDR1 is LGHDT, CDR2 YNNKEL, per germline (reference sequence). V lost 0 bases and J 10 bases, leaving 13 bases between the germline ends. For the CDR3, the DNA is TGTGCCAGCAGCCAAGATGGGCAGGGAGGATCACCCCTCCACTTT. Its translation: CASSQDGQGGSPLHF.

This clone came up once. The chain uses TRBV7-6 and TRBJ2-5, with no clear D. CDR1 and CDR2 (germline): SGHVS, FNYEAQ. Trimming removed 3 bases at V and 4 bases at J, with 3 bases between. The CDR3 runs 11 residues. CDR3 sequence reads: CASSFRETQYF. CDR3 nucleotide sequence: TGTGCCAGCAGCTTCCGAGAGACCCAGTACTTC. The full variable domain, in which reference TRBV7-6 and TRBJ2-5 provide the parts outside the CDR3, is GAGVSQSPRYKVTKRGQDVALRCDPISGHVSLYWYRQALGQGPEFLTYFNYEAQQDKSGLPNDRFSAERPEGSISTLTIQRTEQRDSAMYRCASSFRETQYFGPGTRLLVL.

Here the CDR3 DNA reads TGTGCCAGCAGTCACCGGGACAGCATGAACACTGAAGCTTTCTTT. It is translated as CASSHRDSMNTEAFF. This chain links TRBV7-2 with TRBJ1-1; 7 bases are shared with TRBD1. Germline assignment: CDR1 SGHTA and CDR2 FQGNSA. The CDR3 has 15 residues. The J segment lost 0 bases and the V segment lost 6 bases, leaving 7 bases of the junction unmatched.

The gene calls are TRBV28 and TRBJ2-1, with D uncertain. In germline, CDR1 is MDHEN, CDR2 SYDVKM. V shed 2 bases and J shed 8 bases, with 4 bases lying between them. The CDR3 runs to 11 residues. Written as DNA, the CDR3 is TGTGCCAGCAGTTTAGCAGATGAGCAGTTCTTC. Its translation is CASSLADEQFF.

The chain is built from TRBV5-1 and TRBJ2-7; D may be TRBD1 (6 bases). Trimming shortened V by 1 base and J by 3 bases, and 14 bases separated the two germline ends. Germline lookup yields CDR1 SGHRS and CDR2 YFSETQ. The CDR3 has 15 residues. In nucleotides, the CDR3 is TGCGCCAGCAGCTTGACAGGGTCCGCCGACTACGAGCAGTACTTC. Translation: CASSLTGSADYEQYF.

CDR3 loop: CASSPQNGNTIYF. CDR3 nucleotides: TGTGCCAGCTCACCGCAGAATGGAAACACCATATATTTT. This chain uses TRBV18 with TRBJ1-3; no clear D. Per germline, CDR1 KGHSH and CDR2 LQKENI. The CDR3 runs to 13 residues. V shed 3 bases and J shed 3 bases, with 6 bases lying between them.